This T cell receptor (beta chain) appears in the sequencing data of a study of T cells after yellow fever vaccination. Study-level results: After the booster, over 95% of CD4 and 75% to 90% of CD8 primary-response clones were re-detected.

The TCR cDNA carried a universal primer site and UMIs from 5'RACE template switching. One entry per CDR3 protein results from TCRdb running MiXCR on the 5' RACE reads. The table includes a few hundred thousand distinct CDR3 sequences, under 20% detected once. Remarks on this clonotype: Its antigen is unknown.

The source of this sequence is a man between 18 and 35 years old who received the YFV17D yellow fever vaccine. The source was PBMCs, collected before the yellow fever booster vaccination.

The CDR3 coding sequence is TGCAGTGCTAGAGATCAGAACAGGGTTTTTCCGTTCTTC. Its translation is CSARDQNRVFPFF. This sequence joins TRBV20-1 and TRBJ2-1; weak D call: TRBD1 (6 bases). The CDR3 extends over 13 amino acids. Trimming removed 0 bases at V and 15 bases at J, with 18 bases between. Per the germline V gene, CDR1 is DFQATT and CDR2 is SNEGSKA (reference sequence).